A selection of T cell receptor beta chains follows, all from one sample in a study of T-cell reconstitution after alpha-beta-depleted transplantation in children. TCRdb re-called the PCR reads with MiXCR, one entry per CDR3 protein. The repertoire holds roughly 23,000 distinct CDR3 sequences, around 9.9% seen once, with around 23% in the top ten. Sequencing was performed on PBMCs from the stem cell graft donor, taken from the stem cell graft. These receptors were taken from a human donor who donated a stem cell graft to a child with chronic granulomatous disease. The CDR3 runs from the conserved cysteine through the conserved F or W. Fields, in order: D gene, clone size, J gene, V gene, CDR3 protein, CDR3 DNA. D genes are given only for firm matches. Only part of the rows carry a size: once, few, many, or a class if the clone is expanded.

D: TRBD2
size: many
J: TRBJ2-3
V: TRBV12-3/TRBV12-4
CDR3: CASSLRLAGGRFTDTQYF
DNA: TGTGCCAGCAGTTTACGCTTAGCGGGGGGCAGATTCACAGATACGCAGTATTTT

D: .
size: many
J: TRBJ1-3
V: TRBV29-1
CDR3: CSVVNLDTIYF
DNA: TGCAGCGTCGTTAACTTGGACACCATATATTTT

D: TRBD2
size: many
J: TRBJ2-1
V: TRBV9
CDR3: CASSGQSGLAESYNEQFF
DNA: TGTGCCAGCAGCGGGCAATCGGGACTAGCGGAAAGCTACAATGAGCAGTTCTTC

D: .
size: many
J: TRBJ2-2
V: TRBV25-1
CDR3: CASAVFTGELFF
DNA: TGTGCCAGCGCGGTTTTCACCGGGGAGCTGTTTTTT

D: .
size: many
J: TRBJ2-1
V: TRBV12-3/TRBV12-4
CDR3: CASSQLLGSPSYNEQFF
DNA: TGTGCCAGCAGTCAACTGCTAGGGTCCCCCTCCTACAATGAGCAGTTCTTC

D: .
size: many
J: TRBJ2-3
V: TRBV20-1
CDR3: CSARDRLTQYF
DNA: TGCAGTGCTAGGGATCGTTTGACGCAGTATTTT

D: .
size: many
J: TRBJ2-1
V: TRBV5-1
CDR3: CASSLVANNEQFF
DNA: TGCGCCAGCAGCTTGGTTGCGAACAATGAGCAGTTCTTC

D: TRBD1
size: many
J: TRBJ2-7
V: TRBV28
CDR3: CASSLETGGSHEQYF
DNA: TGTGCCAGCAGTTTGGAGACAGGGGGTTCCCACGAGCAGTACTTC

D: .
size: many
J: TRBJ1-5
V: TRBV20-1
CDR3: CSARAIGTTSNQPQHF
DNA: TGCAGTGCTAGGGCGATCGGGACCACCAGCAATCAGCCCCAGCATTTT

D: .
size: many
J: TRBJ1-1
V: TRBV5-5
CDR3: CASSLTYMNTEAFF
DNA: TGTGCCAGCAGCCTGACCTATATGAACACTGAAGCTTTCTTT

D: TRBD2
size: many
J: TRBJ2-1
V: TRBV30
CDR3: CAWNGLAEQFF
DNA: TGTGCCTGGAATGGACTAGCGGAGCAGTTCTTC

D: .
size: many
J: TRBJ2-1
V: TRBV20-1
CDR3: CSASLLHSYNEQFF
DNA: TGCAGTGCTAGTCTTCTGCACTCCTACAATGAGCAGTTCTTC

D: .
size: many
J: TRBJ2-7
V: TRBV5-1
CDR3: CASSLWLSSRSSYEQYF
DNA: TGCGCCAGCAGCTTGTGGCTAAGTTCAAGGAGCTCCTACGAGCAGTACTTC

D: TRBD1
size: many
J: TRBJ2-1
V: TRBV11-2
CDR3: CASSTGQAFYNEQFF
DNA: TGTGCCAGCAGCACCGGACAGGCCTTTTACAATGAGCAGTTCTTC

D: TRBD1
size: many
J: TRBJ1-1
V: TRBV10-3
CDR3: CAISGGTGMNTEAFF
DNA: TGTGCCATCTCCGGAGGGACAGGGATGAACACTGAAGCTTTCTTT

D: TRBD1
size: many
J: TRBJ1-5
V: TRBV7-2
CDR3: CASSYRGGQPQHF
DNA: TGTGCCAGCAGCTACAGGGGAGGGCAGCCCCAGCATTTT

D: TRBD2
size: many
J: TRBJ2-5
V: TRBV20-1
CDR3: CCARGTSGSQETQYF
DNA: TGCTGTGCTAGGGGGACTAGCGGGAGTCAAGAGACCCAGTACTTC

D: .
size: .
J: TRBJ1-1
V: TRBV7-9
CDR3: CASSAPQGADTEAFF
DNA: TGTGCCAGCAGCGCACCGCAAGGGGCGGACACTGAAGCTTTCTTT

D: TRBD2
size: many
J: TRBJ2-7
V: TRBV29-1
CDR3: CSVEPLAGGEQYF
DNA: TGCAGCGTTGAACCCCTAGCGGGAGGGGAGCAGTACTTC

D: .
size: many
J: TRBJ2-7
V: TRBV3-1
CDR3: CASSHGPGDYEQYF
DNA: TGTGCCAGCAGTCATGGACCGGGCGACTACGAGCAGTACTTC

D: TRBD2
size: many
J: TRBJ2-3
V: TRBV12-5
CDR3: CASRGLGTDTQYF
DNA: TGTGCTAGCCGGGGACTAGGCACAGATACGCAGTATTTT

D: TRBD1
size: many
J: TRBJ2-7
V: TRBV27
CDR3: CASSTPRDSSYEQYF
DNA: TGTGCCAGCAGTACACCCCGGGACAGCTCCTACGAGCAGTACTTC

D: TRBD2
size: many
J: TRBJ2-7
V: TRBV27
CDR3: CASSLRAGRVHEQYF
DNA: TGTGCCAGCAGTTTACGAGCGGGAAGGGTCCACGAGCAGTACTTC

D: .
size: many
J: TRBJ2-1
V: TRBV7-2
CDR3: CASSLLLGGNEQFF
DNA: TGTGCCAGCAGCCTATTGTTGGGGGGTAATGAGCAGTTCTTC

D: .
size: medium-sized
J: TRBJ2-3
V: TRBV9
CDR3: CASSRGSTQYF
DNA: TGTGCCAGCAGCCGGGGTAGTACGCAGTATTTT

D: .
size: .
J: TRBJ2-7
V: TRBV5-1
CDR3: CASSLGDRSRTYEQYF
DNA: TGCGCCAGCAGCTTGGGCGACAGGTCCAGAACCTACGAGCAGTACTTC

D: .
size: many
J: TRBJ2-7
V: TRBV24-1
CDR3: CATSDSAYEQYF
DNA: TGTGCCACCAGTGATTCTGCCTACGAGCAGTACTTC

D: .
size: many
J: TRBJ2-7
V: TRBV20-1
CDR3: CSASDHEQYF
DNA: TGCAGTGCCTCGGACCACGAGCAGTACTTC

D: .
size: many
J: TRBJ2-5
V: TRBV5-1
CDR3: CASSLSDSVQETQYF
DNA: TGCGCCAGCAGCCTTTCGGACTCCGTCCAAGAGACCCAGTACTTC

D: TRBD2
size: many
J: TRBJ2-2
V: TRBV15
CDR3: CATSLPGLAGLYGTGELFF
DNA: TGTGCCACCAGCCTTCCGGGACTAGCGGGATTGTATGGCACCGGGGAGCTGTTTTTT

D: .
size: .
J: TRBJ1-1
V: TRBV20-1
CDR3: CSAGRQAGNTEAFF
DNA: TGCAGTGCTGGGAGGCAGGCTGGGAACACTGAAGCTTTCTTT

D: TRBD1
size: many
J: TRBJ2-7
V: TRBV3-1
CDR3: CASSQTGIDEQYF
DNA: TGTGCCAGCAGCCAGACAGGGATCGACGAGCAGTACTTC

D: TRBD2
size: many
J: TRBJ2-5
V: TRBV27
CDR3: CASKDLAGGETQYF
DNA: TGTGCCAGCAAGGATCTAGCGGGAGGAGAGACCCAGTACTTC

D: .
size: few
J: TRBJ2-1
V: TRBV20-1
CDR3: CSAPGPLESGQFF
DNA: TGCAGTGCTCCAGGACCCCTCGAGAGTGGGCAGTTCTTC

D: TRBD2
size: few
J: TRBJ2-1
V: TRBV7-8
CDR3: CASSLVVQGLGIYNEQFF
DNA: TGTGCCAGCAGCTTAGTTGTGCAGGGACTAGGGATCTACAATGAGCAGTTCTTC

D: TRBD1
size: many
J: TRBJ1-4
V: TRBV14
CDR3: CASSEQGQAEEKLFF
DNA: TGTGCCAGCAGCGAACAGGGGCAGGCAGAGGAAAAACTGTTTTTT

D: TRBD1
size: medium-sized
J: TRBJ1-1
V: TRBV5-6
CDR3: CASSLGTGRNEAFF
DNA: TGTGCCAGCAGCTTGGGGACAGGGAGGAATGAAGCTTTCTTT

D: .
size: many
J: TRBJ1-6
V: TRBV4-1
CDR3: CASSQMGQSSYNSPLHF
DNA: TGCGCCAGCAGCCAGATGGGCCAGAGCTCCTATAATTCACCCCTCCACTTT

D: .
size: many
J: TRBJ1-1
V: TRBV12-3/TRBV12-4
CDR3: CASSLRDTEAFF
DNA: TGTGCCAGCAGCTTGAGGGACACTGAAGCTTTCTTT

D: TRBD1
size: many
J: TRBJ2-5
V: TRBV27
CDR3: CASSNRWTGWETQYF
DNA: TGTGCCAGCAGTAACCGTTGGACAGGGTGGGAGACCCAGTACTTC

D: .
size: many
J: TRBJ1-5
V: TRBV10-3
CDR3: CAISVQSDQPQHF
DNA: TGTGCCATCAGTGTACAGAGCGATCAGCCCCAGCATTTT

D: .
size: many
J: TRBJ2-2
V: TRBV29-1
CDR3: CSVAWGDTGELFF
DNA: TGCAGCGTTGCCTGGGGGGACACCGGGGAGCTGTTTTTT

D: .
size: many
J: TRBJ2-3
V: TRBV12-3/TRBV12-4
CDR3: CASSLTRGGTDTQYF
DNA: TGTGCCAGCAGCCTGACTAGGGGGGGAACAGATACGCAGTATTTT

D: .
size: many
J: TRBJ2-7
V: TRBV12-3/TRBV12-4
CDR3: CASSPLPSYEQYF
DNA: TGTGCCAGCAGTCCACTCCCCTCCTACGAGCAGTACTTC

D: .
size: many
J: TRBJ2-1
V: TRBV15
CDR3: CATSRARYNEQFF
DNA: TGTGCCACCAGCAGAGCCAGGTACAATGAGCAGTTCTTC

D: TRBD2
size: many
J: TRBJ2-1
V: TRBV7-7
CDR3: CASSSGTSNEQFF
DNA: TGTGCCAGCAGTTCAGGGACTAGCAATGAGCAGTTCTTC

D: TRBD1
size: many
J: TRBJ2-7
V: TRBV5-1
CDR3: CASSLGQGAREQYF
DNA: TGCGCCAGCAGCTTGGGTCAGGGGGCGCGCGAGCAGTACTTC

D: TRBD2
size: many
J: TRBJ2-3
V: TRBV5-5
CDR3: CASSSYREAADTQYF
DNA: TGTGCCAGCAGCTCCTATCGGGAGGCAGCAGATACGCAGTATTTT

D: .
size: many
J: TRBJ2-2
V: TRBV24-1
CDR3: CATSDIGNTGELFF
DNA: TGTGCCACCAGTGATATTGGAAACACCGGGGAGCTGTTTTTT

D: TRBD1
size: many
J: TRBJ2-3
V: TRBV28
CDR3: CASSSGQFADTQYF
DNA: TGTGCCAGCAGTTCGGGACAGTTCGCAGATACGCAGTATTTT

D: .
size: many
J: TRBJ2-4
V: TRBV7-3
CDR3: CASSSVQGVDKNIQYF
DNA: TGTGCCAGCAGCTCGGTACAGGGAGTGGACAAAAACATTCAGTACTTC

D: .
size: many
J: TRBJ2-7
V: TRBV21-1
CDR3: CASSVKRDRDSVYEQYF
DNA: TGTGCCAGCAGCGTAAAACGAGACCGGGACAGCGTCTACGAGCAGTACTTC